What follows is one TCR beta chain and its context. This entry is derived from a study of blood T cell repertoires in COVID-19. At the level of the study: Specimens from acute and convalescent COVID-19 originated in the United States, Italy and Spain. PBMCs, B-cell-depleted T cells, or T cells were the source of the cDNA or gDNA that made up the material.

Study processing details: Estimates of nucleated cell counts were drawn from the amplification of reference gene primers. This table comes from immunoSEQ multiplex PCR, and its TCRdb copy is limited to in-frame clones, with some not included. V, J and clone size derive from that table, while D and trimming were established from the DNA sequence. The sample shows 95,000 to 150,000 clones, roughly 89% of them seen only once. V was shortened by 3 bases and J by 7 bases, with 9 bases between the two germline ends. CDR3 length equals 12 residues. The germline V gene has CDR1 SGHVS and CDR2 FQNEAQ. Sample: peripheral blood. The chain is built from TRBV7-8 and TRBJ1-1; D gene uncertain. This clonotype was sampled from a middle-aged man with acute or convalescent COVID-19. The CDR3 loop is CASSFIAGEAFF. DNA for the CDR3: TGTGCCAGCAGCTTTATCGCCGGTGAAGCTTTCTTT.